This T cell receptor beta chain was recorded in a study of shared clonotypes between healthy human individuals (dated by TCRdb to 2020 to 2022). As for the study more broadly: A few men and a couple of women, aged 18 to 49 years, made up the cohort. To estimate repertoire size and how much clonotypes are shared between individuals, the study performed deep sequencing of blood TCR repertoires from roughly five healthy adults. To increase sequencing depth and limit assay-specific biases, TCR repertoire library preparation and sequencing were carried out by different laboratories using diverse techniques. Between about 0.8 and 9.5 billion PBMCs per donor were obtained by leukapheresis.

What the study reported, not specific to this receptor: Pairwise subsampling led to the expectation that sequencing depth would affect the degree of clonotype sharing among donors. Only blood was sampled, and tissue TCR repertoires likely differ from those in blood. Because the study included only a small number of donors, the genetic and exposure-history diversity represented was limited.

The donors were healthy, HIV-negative adults with no recently reported acute infections or vaccinations. All donors were Caucasian adults living in Nashville, Tennessee, USA. For unsorted samples, 90 million or so PBMCs were counted and genomic DNA was extracted with the QIAamp DNA Blood Mini kit. After blood collection by leukapheresis, PBMCs were isolated using Ficoll-Histopaque density gradient centrifugation and then cryopreserved in the vapor phase of liquid nitrogen. TCR CDR3 regions were amplified from genomic DNA by multiplex PCR using the deep immunoSEQ assay. Extracted genomic DNA from each cell subset was distributed evenly across all wells of several immunoSEQ 96-well plates, and each plate was treated as a replicate. For unsorted PBMC, each replicate PCR was loaded with about 270 ng genomic DNA, equivalent to 30,000 or so T cell genomes. Ten immunoSEQ deep assay plates were used to sequence the unsorted PBMC genomic DNA. Purified libraries were quantified with a Qubit 3.0 fluorometer, sized on a Bioanalyzer 2100, and re-quantified with the KAPA Library Quantification kit. Every immunoSEQ 96-well plate was sequenced on a dedicated single-read 150-cycle Illumina NextSeq 550 flow cell. The authors' analysis ran thus. The immunoSEQ output contained only junctional sequences without quality scores, so filtering could not match that applied to full-length reads. To assign V/J genes and CDR3, sequences were annotated against IMGT germline references using PyIR, a Python wrapper for IgBLAST v1.9. Reads were filtered out if the reads had weak V/J assignments (E-value above 1e-6), no CDR3, stop codons, out-of-frame junctions, or ambiguous translated residues. V3J clonotypes were defined as sequences sharing an identical inferred V gene, J gene, and CDR3 amino acid sequence. To compute the percentage overlap between repertoires, the number of shared unique clonotypes was divided by the size of the smaller repertoire. Richness of each repertoire was evaluated using RTK rarefaction, the Chao1 estimator, and Recon v2.1 estimates of unobserved clonotypes. TCRdb obtained this table from immuneACCESS and retained in-frame rearrangements with V and J assigned. These tables miss some clones; where compared with another copy, unresolved V genes account for less than half of the shortfall, and the remainder is unexplained. V, J and clone size reflect that table, while D and trimming were determined from the DNA. The sample table records about 480,000 clones; more than 65% of these occur just once. The ten largest clones capture 10% to 15% of the sample.

CDR1 SGHRS and CDR2 YFSETQ were looked up in the germline V gene. Relative to germline, V is 2 bases shorter and J is 0 bases shorter, with 8 bases between their ends. The CDR3 measures 14 amino acids from cysteine to phenylalanine. CDR3 DNA is the only sequence kept; it has 42 bases, read in frame from the first base. Regarding this clone: Its binding antigen is unknown. No clone much larger than this one lies a single base away; base qualities are absent. This sample includes further DNA sequences coding for the same CDR3.

Recombination linked TRBV5-1 to TRBJ1-1; the D gene assignment is ambiguous. The TCR originated in a woman aged 40 to 55 in good health. Some clones in this sample may be carry-over from other donors' samples. The sequenced sample was PBMCs. The CDR3 region: CASSLGQVNTEAFF. In nucleotides, the sequence is TGCGCCAGCAGCTTAGGGCAGGTGAACACTGAAGCTTTCTTT.